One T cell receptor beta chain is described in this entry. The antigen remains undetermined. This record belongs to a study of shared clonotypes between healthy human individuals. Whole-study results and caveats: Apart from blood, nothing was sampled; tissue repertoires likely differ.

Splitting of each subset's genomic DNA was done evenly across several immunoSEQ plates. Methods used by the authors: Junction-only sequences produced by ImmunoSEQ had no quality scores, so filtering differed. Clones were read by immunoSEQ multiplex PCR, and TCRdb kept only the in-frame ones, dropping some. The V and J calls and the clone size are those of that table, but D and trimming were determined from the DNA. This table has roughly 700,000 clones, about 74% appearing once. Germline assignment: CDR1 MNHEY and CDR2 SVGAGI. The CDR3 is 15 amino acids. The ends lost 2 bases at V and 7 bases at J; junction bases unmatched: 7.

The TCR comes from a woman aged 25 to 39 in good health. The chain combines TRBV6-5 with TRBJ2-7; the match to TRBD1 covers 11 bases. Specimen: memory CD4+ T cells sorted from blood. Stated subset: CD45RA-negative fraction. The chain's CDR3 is CASSYGTGGSIEQYF. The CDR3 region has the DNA TGTGCCAGCAGTTACGGGACAGGGGGTTCCATTGAGCAGTACTTC.